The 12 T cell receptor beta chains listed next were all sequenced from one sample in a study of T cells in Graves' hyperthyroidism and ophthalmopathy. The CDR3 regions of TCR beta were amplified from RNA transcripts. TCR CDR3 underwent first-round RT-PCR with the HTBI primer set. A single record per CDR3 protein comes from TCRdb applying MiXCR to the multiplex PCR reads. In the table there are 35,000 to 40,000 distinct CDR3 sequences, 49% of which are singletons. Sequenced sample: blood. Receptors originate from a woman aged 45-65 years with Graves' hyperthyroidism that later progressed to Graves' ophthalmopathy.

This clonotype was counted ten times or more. CDR3 loop: CASRPLSGYEQYF. The CDR3 coding sequence is TGTGCCAGCAGGCCGCTTAGCGGTTACGAGCAGTACTTC. The V gene is TRBV6-1, the J gene TRBJ2-7; tentative D call: TRBD2 (6 bases). Between the trimmed V and J ends, which lost 6 bases and 4 bases, there was a span of 13 bases. The germline gives CDR1 MNHNS, CDR2 SASEGT. The CDR3 covers 13 residues.

CDR3 in amino acids: CSVEGSLDTVGYEQYF. The CDR3 DNA sequence: TGCAGCGTTGAGGGGTCGTTGGACACCGTAGGCTACGAGCAGTACTTC. The chain couples TRBV29-1 to TRBJ2-7, with D possibly being TRBD1 (5 bases). The length of the CDR3 is 16 residues. Germline V CDR1 and CDR2: SQVTM, ANQGSEA. V gave up 3 bases and J gave up 3 bases, with 21 bases separating them.

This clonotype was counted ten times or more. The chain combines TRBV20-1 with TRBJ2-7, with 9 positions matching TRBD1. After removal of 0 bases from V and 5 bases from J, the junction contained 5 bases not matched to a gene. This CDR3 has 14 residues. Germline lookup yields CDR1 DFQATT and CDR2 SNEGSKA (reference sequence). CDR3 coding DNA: TGCAGTGCTAGAGAAAGAGGACAGGGGAACGAGCAGTACTTC. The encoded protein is CSARERGQGNEQYF.

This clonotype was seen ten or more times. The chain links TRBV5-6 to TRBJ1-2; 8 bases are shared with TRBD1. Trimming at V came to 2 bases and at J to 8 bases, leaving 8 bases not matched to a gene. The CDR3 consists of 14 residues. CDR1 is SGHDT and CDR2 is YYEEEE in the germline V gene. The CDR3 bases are TGTGCCAGCAGCTTACCTGGACAGGGTCACGGCTACACCTTC. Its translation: CASSLPGQGHGYTF.

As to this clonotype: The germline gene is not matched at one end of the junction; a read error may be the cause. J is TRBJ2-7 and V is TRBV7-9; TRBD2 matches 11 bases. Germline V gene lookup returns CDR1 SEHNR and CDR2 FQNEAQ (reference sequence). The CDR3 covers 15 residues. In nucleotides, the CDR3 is TGTGCCAGCAGCTCCCCCCCCGGGACTAGCGGCAGCTGGGACTTC. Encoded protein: CASSSPPGTSGSWDF.

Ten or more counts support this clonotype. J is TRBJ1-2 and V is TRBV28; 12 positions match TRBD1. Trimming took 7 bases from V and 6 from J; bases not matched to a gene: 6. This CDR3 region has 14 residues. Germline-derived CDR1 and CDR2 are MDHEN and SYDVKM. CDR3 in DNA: TGTGCCAGCACCGTGGGACAGGGGGCTCATGGCTACACCTTC. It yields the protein CASTVGQGAHGYTF.

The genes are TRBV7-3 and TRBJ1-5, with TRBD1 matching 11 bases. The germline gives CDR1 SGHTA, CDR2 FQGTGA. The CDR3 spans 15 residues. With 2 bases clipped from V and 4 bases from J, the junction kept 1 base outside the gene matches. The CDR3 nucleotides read TGTGCCAGCAGCTTAGGGACAGGGGGGAATCAGCCCCAGCATTTT. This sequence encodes CASSLGTGGNQPQHF.

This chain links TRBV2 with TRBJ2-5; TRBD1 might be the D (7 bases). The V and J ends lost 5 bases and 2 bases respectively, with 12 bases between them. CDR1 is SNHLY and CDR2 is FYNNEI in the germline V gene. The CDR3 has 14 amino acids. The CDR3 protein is CASSRQGGQETQYF. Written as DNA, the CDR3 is TGTGCCAGCAGTAGACAGGGAGGTCAAGAGACCCAGTACTTC.

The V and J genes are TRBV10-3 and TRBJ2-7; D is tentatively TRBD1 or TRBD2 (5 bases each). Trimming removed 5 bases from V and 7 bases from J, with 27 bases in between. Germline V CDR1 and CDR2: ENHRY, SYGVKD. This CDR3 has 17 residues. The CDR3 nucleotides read TGTGCCATCAGTTCAGGCAGCAGCTGGGGGAGCCACTCGGAGCAGTACTTC. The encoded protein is CAISSGSSWGSHSEQYF.

CDR3 residues: CAISLPGQGDQETQYF. CDR3 sequence (DNA): TGTGCCATCAGCTTACCCGGACAGGGGGACCAAGAGACCCAGTACTTC. The chain has TRBV10-3 and TRBJ2-5; TRBD1 matches at 10 bases. Germline values: CDR1 ENHRY, CDR2 SYGVKD. This CDR3 has 16 residues. V was clipped by 6 bases and J by 0 bases; unmatched bases: 7.

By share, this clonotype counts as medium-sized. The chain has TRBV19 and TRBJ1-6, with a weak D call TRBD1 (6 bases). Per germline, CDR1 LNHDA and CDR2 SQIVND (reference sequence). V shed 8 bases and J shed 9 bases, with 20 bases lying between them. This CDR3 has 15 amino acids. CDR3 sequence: CASLEGGTGSSPLHF. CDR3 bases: TGTGCCAGTTTGGAAGGAGGTACAGGGAGTTCACCCCTCCACTTT.

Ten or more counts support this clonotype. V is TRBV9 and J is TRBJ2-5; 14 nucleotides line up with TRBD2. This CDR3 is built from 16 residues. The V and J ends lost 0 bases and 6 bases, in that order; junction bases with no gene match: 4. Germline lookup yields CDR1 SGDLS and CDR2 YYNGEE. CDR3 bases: TGTGCCAGCAGCGTAGGGGGGACTAGCGGGAGTCAGACCCAGTACTTC. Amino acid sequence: CASSVGGTSGSQTQYF.